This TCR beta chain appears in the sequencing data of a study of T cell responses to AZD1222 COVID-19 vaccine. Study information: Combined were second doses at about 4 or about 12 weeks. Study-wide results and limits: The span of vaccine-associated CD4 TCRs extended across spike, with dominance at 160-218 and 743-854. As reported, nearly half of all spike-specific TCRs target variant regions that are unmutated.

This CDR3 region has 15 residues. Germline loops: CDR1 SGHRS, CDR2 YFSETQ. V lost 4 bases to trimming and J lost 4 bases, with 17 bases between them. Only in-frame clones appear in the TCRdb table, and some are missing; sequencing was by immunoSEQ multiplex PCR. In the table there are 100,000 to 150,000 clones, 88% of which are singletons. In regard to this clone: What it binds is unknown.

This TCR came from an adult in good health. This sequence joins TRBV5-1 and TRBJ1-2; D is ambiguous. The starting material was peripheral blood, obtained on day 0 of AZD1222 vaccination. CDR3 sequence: CASSPAAGTAYGYTF. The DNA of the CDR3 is TGCGCCAGCAGCCCGGCTGCAGGAACTGCCTATGGCTACACCTTC.